Below are 27 T cell receptor beta chains sequenced from a single sample in a study of blood T cell repertoires in COVID-19. Sequencing used immunoSEQ multiplex PCR; TCRdb keeps in-frame clones, though not all of them. The repertoire holds 40,000 or so clones, with around 89% as singletons. The sequenced sample was peripheral blood. The receptor set was obtained from a man in his sixties with active or convalescent COVID-19.

The chain links TRBV4-2 to TRBJ1-2; a possible D gene is TRBD1 (6 bases). The CDR3 sequence is 14 residues long. The V gene lost 2 bases and the J gene lost 4 bases, with 11 bases spanning the gap. Germline CDR1 LGHNA, CDR2 YNFKEQ. The CDR3 sequence is CASSQSDSLYGYTF. The CDR3 coding sequence is TGTGCCAGCAGCCAATCGGACAGTCTCTATGGCTACACCTTC.

This chain joins TRBV28 and TRBJ1-5; D is perhaps TRBD1 (5 bases). The V end lost 4 bases, the J end lost 7 bases, and 14 bases lay between the germline ends. Germline CDR1 and CDR2: MDHEN and SYDVKM. This CDR3 has 14 residues. The CDR3 is CASSYDSSLQPQHF. In nucleotides, the CDR3 is TGTGCCAGCAGTTACGACAGCTCCCTCCAGCCCCAGCATTTT.

This sequence joins TRBV25-1 and TRBJ2-4, with D possibly being TRBD2 (5 bases). The germline V and J ends were trimmed by 1 base and 0 bases, with 13 bases remaining between them. Per germline, CDR1 MGHDK and CDR2 SYGVNS. This CDR3 comprises 17 residues. CDR3 amino acids: CASSEFAEDLAKNIQYF. For the CDR3, the DNA is TGTGCCAGCAGTGAATTTGCCGAGGACTTAGCCAAAAACATTCAGTACTTC. The variable domain in full, with the rest retrieved from reference TRBV25-1 and TRBJ2-4, is EADIYQTPRYLVIGTGKKITLECSQTMGHDKMYWYQQDPGMELHLIHYSYGVNSTEKGDLSSESTVSRIRTEHFPLTLESARPSHTSQYLCASSEFAEDLAKNIQYFGAGTRLSVL.

V and J are TRBV2 and TRBJ2-2; 10 nucleotides match TRBD1. This CDR3 has 13 amino acids. From germline, CDR1 is SNHLY and CDR2 FYNNEI. V trimming: 6 bases; J trimming: 5 bases; junction bases outside the gene matches: 0. The CDR3 region has the DNA TGTGCCAGCAGGGACAGGGGGACCGGGGAGCTGTTTTTT. Translation gives CASRDRGTGELFF.

This chain links TRBV28 with TRBJ1-5; TRBD1 is a possible D gene (5 bases). This CDR3 spans 17 amino acids. Trimming pared 2 bases from V and 3 bases from J, leaving 17 bases between. Germline values: CDR1 MDHEN, CDR2 SYDVKM. The DNA of the CDR3 is TGTGCCAGCAGTTTACTCGGGGGAGCGGGATTCAATCAGCCCCAGCATTTT. Residues: CASSLLGGAGFNQPQHF.

In nucleotides, the CDR3 is TGCAGTGCCAACCGAGACTACGAGCAGTACTTC. Protein sequence: CSANRDYEQYF. The rearrangement links TRBV20-1 to TRBJ2-7; no firm D call. The CDR3 totals 11 residues. Trimming shortened V by 6 bases and J by 3 bases, and 9 bases separated the two germline ends. Germline CDR1 and CDR2: DFQATT and SNEGSKA (reference sequence).

The chain combines TRBV25-1 with TRBJ1-5, with TRBD1 identical over 7 bases. Germline-derived CDR1 and CDR2 are MGHDK and SYGVNS. J lost 6 bases, V lost 4 bases, and 6 bases had no gene match. The CDR3 length is 14 residues. The CDR3 DNA follows: TGTGCCAGCAGTGTGCAGGGGGAAGGTCAGCCCCAGCATTTT. It encodes CASSVQGEGQPQHF.

The rearrangement joins TRBV30 to TRBJ2-1, with 8 bases aligning to TRBD2. This CDR3 comprises 10 residues. V was pared by 3 bases and J by 15 bases, with 4 bases of the junction left unmatched. Germline assignment: CDR1 GTSNPN and CDR2 SVGIG (reference sequence). CDR3 amino acids: CAWRAGAVFF. DNA for the CDR3: TGTGCCTGGAGAGCGGGAGCAGTGTTCTTC.

This chain links TRBV24-1 with TRBJ2-3; 12 nucleotides agree with TRBD2. This CDR3 is 17 amino acids long. The V gene's germline CDR1 is KGHDR and CDR2 SFDVKD. Losses at the gene ends were 0 bases for V and 2 bases for J; bases not matched to a gene: 2. CDR3 sequence reads: CATSDLGLAGTTDTQYF. CDR3 DNA: TGTGCCACCAGTGATTTGGGACTAGCGGGGACCACAGATACGCAGTATTTT.

The chain uses TRBV5-1 and TRBJ2-7; 7 nucleotides line up with TRBD2. J was trimmed by 1 base and V by 2 bases; bases with no gene match: 6. CDR1 is SGHRS and CDR2 is YFSETQ in the germline V gene. The CDR3 is made up of 15 amino acids. The DNA for the CDR3 is TGCGCCAGCAGCTTCACACGGGGGGAATCCTACGAGCAGTACTTC. This sequence encodes CASSFTRGESYEQYF.

The gene calls are TRBV7-6 and TRBJ2-6; a possible D gene is TRBD2 (6 bases). Germline CDR1 reads SGHVS; CDR2 reads FNYEAQ. V lost 7 bases to trimming and J lost 0 bases, with 19 bases between them. The CDR3 totals 18 residues. CDR3 loop: CASTGLAGWASGANVLTF. In DNA, the CDR3 is TGTGCCAGCACCGGTCTGGCGGGGTGGGCCTCTGGGGCCAACGTCCTGACTTTC.

This clone has only a few counts. V gene TRBV29-1 combines with J gene TRBJ2-5; 9 positions match TRBD1. Germline V gene data show CDR1 as SQVTM and CDR2 as ANQGSEA. Trimming took 4 bases from V and 6 from J; bases not matched to a gene: 9. The CDR3 runs 14 residues. The CDR3 DNA reads as TGCAGCGTTGGGTTGGACAGGGGAGCAAAGACCCAGTACTTC. Translating gives CSVGLDRGAKTQYF.

The rearrangement uses TRBV19 and TRBJ2-5; a possible D gene is TRBD1 (6 bases). CDR1 LNHDA and CDR2 SQIVND come from the germline V gene (reference sequence). The CDR3 covers 14 residues. V lost 3 bases and J lost 1, with 9 bases in between. In nucleotides, the CDR3 is TGTGCCAGTAGTATGGGGGACACCCAAGAGACCCAGTACTTC. It codes for CASSMGDTQETQYF.

The chain carries TRBV27 and TRBJ2-3; weak D call: TRBD2 (5 bases). The CDR3 spans 15 residues. V was clipped by 7 bases and J by 0 bases, with 14 bases between them. Germline assignment: CDR1 MNHEY and CDR2 SMNVEV (reference sequence). CDR3 in amino acids: CASTSGRTSTDTQYF. DNA for the CDR3: TGTGCCAGCACCTCCGGTCGGACTAGCACAGATACGCAGTATTTT.

The V call is TRBV18, the J call TRBJ2-3; 10 nucleotides match TRBD1. From germline, CDR1 is KGHSH and CDR2 LQKENI. The CDR3 extends over 16 amino acids. V trimming: 4 bases; J trimming: 3 bases; junction bases outside the gene matches: 7. CDR3 sequence reads: CASSLLTGGKTDTQYF. In nucleotides, the CDR3 is TGTGCCAGCTCACTACTGACAGGGGGCAAGACAGATACGCAGTATTTT.

This clone was picked up a small number of times. This sample includes further DNA sequences coding for the same CDR3. This chain links TRBV12-3 or TRBV12-4 with TRBJ2-7; D is ambiguous. The CDR3 loop spans 11 amino acids. V was shortened by 8 bases and J by 4 bases, with 9 bases between the two germline ends. The CDR3 reads CASSSGYEQYF. For the CDR3, the DNA is TGTGCCAGCTCCTCCGGGTACGAGCAGTACTTC.

The chain employs TRBV10-3 and TRBJ2-7; tentative D call: TRBD2 (6 bases). The CDR3 contains 13 residues. Between the trimmed V and J ends, which lost 8 bases and 2 bases, there was a span of 13 bases. Germline V gene sequence: CDR1 ENHRY, CDR2 SYGVKD. The CDR3 DNA follows: TGTGCCATCCGGGGGAGCGGCCCCTACGAGCAGTACTTC. This gives the protein CAIRGSGPYEQYF.

The rearrangement joins TRBV5-6 to TRBJ2-1; the D gene is possibly TRBD1 (5 bases). V lost 3 bases and J lost 6, with 16 bases in between. Germline V lookup: CDR1 SGHDT, CDR2 YYEEEE. The CDR3 has 15 residues. The CDR3 loop is CASSYWGFRVNEQFF. The CDR3 DNA is TGTGCCAGCAGCTACTGGGGTTTCAGGGTCAATGAGCAGTTCTTC.

The rearrangement uses TRBV2 and TRBJ1-2; D not certain. The germline V and J ends were trimmed by 2 bases and 4 bases, with 11 bases remaining between them. In germline, CDR1 is SNHLY, CDR2 FYNNEI. The CDR3 sequence is 14 residues long. DNA of the CDR3: TGTGCCAGCAGTGAAACGTCACAGAGCTATGGCTACACCTTC. Its protein product is CASSETSQSYGYTF.

The J gene is TRBJ2-1, the V gene TRBV14; 9 bases line up with TRBD1. Germline V gives CDR1 SGHDN, CDR2 FVKESK. The CDR3 is 16 residues long. V shed 4 bases, J shed 4 bases, and the junction held 8 bases outside the gene matches. CDR3 residues: CASSPLGTGLYNEQFF. In nucleotides, the CDR3 is TGTGCCAGCAGCCCGTTGGGGACAGGGTTATACAATGAGCAGTTCTTC.

The chain employs TRBV28 and TRBJ2-5, with TRBD1 identical over 8 bases. From germline, CDR1 is MDHEN and CDR2 SYDVKM. The J segment lost 2 bases and the V segment lost 3 bases, leaving 11 bases of the junction unmatched. CDR3 size: 17 residues. The CDR3 DNA reads TGTGCCAGCAGTTTCCAAGGACAGGGTGGACCACAAGAGACCCAGTACTTC. Its translation: CASSFQGQGGPQETQYF. Variable domain in full (rest from reference TRBV28 and TRBJ2-5): DVKVTQSSRYLVKRTGEKVFLECVQDMDHENMFWYRQDPGLGLRLIYFSYDVKMKEKGDIPEGYSVSREKKERFSLILESASTNQTSMYLCASSFQGQGGPQETQYFGPGTRLLVL.

The table lists this clone with a few counts. This chain links TRBV4-1 with TRBJ2-7; D call uncertain. Trimming cost V 5 bases and J 3 bases, with 11 bases left between them. The CDR3 length is 13 residues. CDR1 and CDR2 from the germline V gene are MGHRA and YSYEKL. The CDR3 spells CASSLQWHYEQYF. For the CDR3, the DNA is TGCGCCAGCAGCTTGCAATGGCACTACGAGCAGTACTTC.

The CDR3 sequence is CASSSVAGANVLTF. Written as DNA, the CDR3 is TGTGCCAGCAGCTCGGTTGCTGGGGCCAACGTCCTGACTTTC. The V gene is TRBV9, the J gene TRBJ2-6; D remains unclear. Between the trimmed V and J ends, which lost 4 bases and 2 bases, there was a span of 7 bases. Germline V lookup: CDR1 SGDLS, CDR2 YYNGEE. This CDR3 contains 14 residues.

The chain links TRBV6-6 to TRBJ2-7; maybe TRBD1 (7 bases). In germline, CDR1 is MNHNY, CDR2 SVGAGI (reference sequence). CDR3 size: 14 residues. Trimming took 5 bases from V and 2 from J, leaving 13 bases between them. The CDR3 bases are TGTGCCAGCAGTGCGGGACAGCGTACCTACGAGCAGTACTTC. Its translation: CASSAGQRTYEQYF.

This chain joins TRBV5-6 and TRBJ2-3; the match to TRBD2 covers 13 bases. Germline V CDR1 and CDR2: SGHDT, YYEEEE. V was pared by 1 base and J by 3 bases, with 5 bases of the junction left unmatched. The CDR3 runs to 17 residues. The CDR3 region has the DNA TGTGCCAGCAGCTTGATGGGACTAGCGGGAAAAACAGATACGCAGTATTTT. This sequence encodes CASSLMGLAGKTDTQYF.

This chain links TRBV5-1 with TRBJ2-3; D is unclear. This CDR3 has 16 amino acids. The ends were cut back, 0 bases at V and 3 bases at J, with 14 bases in the middle. Germline CDR1 reads SGHRS; CDR2 reads YFSETQ. As DNA, the CDR3 is TGCGCCAGCAGCTTGGGAGGTAGAGGTGTTACAGATACGCAGTATTTT. Its translation: CASSLGGRGVTDTQYF.

V usage is TRBV18 and J usage is TRBJ1-5, with a tentative D call TRBD1 (6 bases). CDR1 is KGHSH, CDR2 LQKENI, per germline. The CDR3 sequence is 14 residues long. The ends were cut back, 6 bases at V and 6 bases at J, with 15 bases in the middle. Here the CDR3 reads CASSPNREGQPQHF. DNA for the CDR3: TGTGCCAGCTCTCCCAACAGGGAGGGTCAGCCCCAGCATTTT. Full variable domain (outside the CDR3, taken from reference TRBV18 and TRBJ1-5): NAGVMQNPRHLVRRRGQEARLRCSPMKGHSHVYWYRQLPEEGLKFMVYLQKENIIDESGMPKERFSAEFPKEGPSILRIQQVVRGDSAAYFCASSPNREGQPQHFGDGTRLSIL.